This T cell receptor beta chain was obtained from a study of cytomegalovirus exposure and HLA in healthy donors. About the study: In a later analysis, the roughly 130 validation repertoires were reported to have used the same platform as the approximately 620 first-cohort repertoires.

There are 15 residues in the CDR3. CDR1 SGHRS and CDR2 YFSETQ come from the germline V gene. V was trimmed by 0 bases and J by 0 bases, leaving 6 bases between them. Broader study findings: Both high specificity and high sensitivity reportedly marked the classifier's diagnosis of cytomegalovirus status. A list of 164 TCR beta chains associated with cytomegalovirus was given.

Only in-frame clones appear in the TCRdb table, and some are missing; sequencing was by immunoSEQ multiplex PCR. Here the sample spans roughly 56,000 clones, around nine tenths being singletons. With regard to this clone: Its target is unknown.

The chain employs TRBV5-1 and TRBJ2-2, with D possibly matching TRBD2 (5 bases). The material sequenced was PBMCs. The receptor comes from a woman in her thirties in good health and CMV-seronegative. The CDR3 spells CASSLGGTNTGELFF. Written as DNA, the CDR3 is TGCGCCAGCAGCTTGGGAGGGACGAACACCGGGGAGCTGTTTTTT. The full variable domain, its missing parts supplied by reference TRBV5-1 and TRBJ2-2, is KAGVTQTPRYLIKTRGQQVTLSCSPISGHRSVSWYQQTPGQGLQFLFEYFSETQRNKGNFPGRFSGRQFSNSRSEMNVSTLELGDSALYLCASSLGGTNTGELFFGEGSRLTVL.